Reported below is one T cell receptor beta chain. These data come from a study of cytomegalovirus exposure and HLA in healthy donors. Looked up from germline, CDR1 is MDHEN and CDR2 is SYDVKM. Trimming took off 8 bases at V and 3 bases at J, with 14 bases between the two ends. The CDR3 sequence is 13 residues long. Primers for the PCR totalled 60 Vbeta and 13 Jbeta. Using immunoSEQ multiplex PCR, the repertoire was profiled, and TCRdb retains in-frame clones only, with some absent. This sample's table reports about 55,000 clones. Sequenced: PBMCs. The chain carries TRBV28 and TRBJ2-7; the D gene is possibly TRBD1 (6 bases). This TCR derives from a middle-aged man in good health and CMV-seropositive. The CDR3 loop reads CASGYGTHYEQYF. The DNA of the CDR3 is TGTGCCAGCGGATACGGGACACACTACGAGCAGTACTTC.